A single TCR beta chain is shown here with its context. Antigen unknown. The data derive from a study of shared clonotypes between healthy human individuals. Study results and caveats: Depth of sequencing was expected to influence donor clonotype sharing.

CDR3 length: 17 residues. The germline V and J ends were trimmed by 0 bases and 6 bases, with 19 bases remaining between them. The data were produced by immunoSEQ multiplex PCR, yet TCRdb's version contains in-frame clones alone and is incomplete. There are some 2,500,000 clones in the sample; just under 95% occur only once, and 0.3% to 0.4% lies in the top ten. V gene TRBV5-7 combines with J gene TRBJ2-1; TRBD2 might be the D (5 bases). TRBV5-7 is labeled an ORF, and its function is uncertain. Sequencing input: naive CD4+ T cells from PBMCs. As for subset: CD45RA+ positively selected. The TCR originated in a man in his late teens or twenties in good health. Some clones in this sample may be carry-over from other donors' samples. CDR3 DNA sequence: TGTGCCAGCAGCTTGGGGGGAGTCGGGGTTGGGTTCAATGAGCAGTTCTTC. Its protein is CASSLGGVGVGFNEQFF.